A selection of T cell receptor beta chains follows, all from one sample in a study of blood T cell repertoires in COVID-19. Assay used: immunoSEQ multiplex PCR; TCRdb lists only in-frame clones, some missing. The data hold some 14,000 clones, with 75% to 90% observed a single time. The sample consisted of peripheral blood. These TCRs come from a man aged 50-60 years with active COVID-19. Both conserved end residues are trimmed from each CDR3. A D gene is named only where the DNA matches it firmly.

V gene,CDR3 length,J gene,D gene,CDR3 protein
TRBV30,12,TRBJ1-4,TRBD1,AWAHQGAGEKLF
TRBV5-4,14,TRBJ2-2,.,ASSSNQGKHTGELF
TRBV3-1/TRBV3-2,14,TRBJ2-2,TRBD1,ASSQFPTPGTGTLF
TRBV3-1/TRBV3-2,14,TRBJ2-1,.,ASSQDPGSIYNEQF
TRBV19,13,TRBJ2-1,TRBD2,ASSAGTSAYNEQF
TRBV7-9,14,TRBJ2-2,TRBD2,ASTPGAGGGTGELF
TRBV7-9,11,TRBJ2-2,TRBD1,ASSPTGPGELF
TRBV19,12,TRBJ1-2,.,ASSIAGVGYGYT
TRBV6-5,12,TRBJ1-2,.,ASRTSTGNYGYT
TRBV4-2,11,TRBJ1-3,.,ASSQDVRDTIY
TRBV15,14,TRBJ1-2,TRBD1,ATSRQASGGEGGYT